The source of this TCR beta chain is a study of blood T cell repertoires in COVID-19. The junction had 3 bases not matched to a gene; V was cut back by 6 bases and J by 3 bases. The CDR3 is made up of 13 amino acids. CDR1 MNHEY and CDR2 SMNVEV come from the germline V gene (reference sequence). Sequencing was performed with immunoSEQ multiplex PCR; in TCRdb, only in-frame clones are kept and a portion is missing. Of approximately 240,000 clones in the sample, approximately 92% were seen once. Participants were aged about 18 to 90 years, lived in around 25 US areas, and enrolled virtually. This chain joins TRBV27 and TRBJ1-2; 8 bases fit TRBD1. Input material: PBMCs or T cells enriched from blood (not recorded which). The clonotype was recovered from a woman younger than 30 in a cohort exposed to, infected with or recovered from COVID-19 (not recorded which). This CDR3 reads CASRTGADYGYTF. DNA of the CDR3: TGTGCCAGCAGGACAGGGGCGGACTATGGCTACACCTTC.